This record covers a single T cell receptor (beta chain). This clonotype was found many times. Its target antigen remains unknown. Per-base quality was not reported, and no clone a single base away is much larger than it. From a lookup of the germline V gene (reference sequence), CDR1 and CDR2 are SEHNR and FQNEAQ. The junction carries 6 bases between V and J, which are trimmed by 3 bases and 0 bases respectively. Spanning cysteine to phenylalanine, the CDR3 consists of 14 amino acids. Kept here is only the CDR3 DNA, which spans 42 bases and is read in frame from base 1. This entry belongs to a study of T cell repertoires in cytomegalovirus infection (dated by TCRdb to between 2017 and 2020). At the level of the whole study: Donor HLA type was relevant to the analysis, as public TCR beta signatures indicated carriage of CMV infection together with the matching HLA type. The paper's findings and limits, for the study overall: The ex vivo response was dominated by HLA-C-restricted CMV-specific TCR beta clonotypes, which also provided the single most frequent clonotype in two of eight donors. Carriers of CMV infection plus the relevant HLA type were discriminated by the cumulative frequency of public TCR beta family members in the study cohort and in an independent approximately 360-donor cohort.

Data came from an Illumina HiSeq 1500. TCRdb handled the public reads itself, with Q25 trimming in fastp and clone calling in MiXCR, and kept productive beta chains. For every CDR3 protein sequence, its rows merge into one entry that carries the most common genes and DNA. The sample data list 150,000 to 200,000 distinct CDR3 sequences, and approximately 15% of these were observed just once. Over 25% of the sample lies in the top ten. This sequence uses TRBV7-9 and TRBJ1-5, with the D gene too uncertain to name. The clonotype originates from a human donor in good health (CMV status not recorded). Some clones in this sample may be carry-over from other donors' samples. The sample taken for sequencing was PBMCs. The DNA is TGTGCCAGCAGCTTCGGTTATAGCAATCAGCCCCAGCATTTT. This sequence encodes CASSFGYSNQPQHF.